Sequencing of this T cell receptor beta chain was carried out in a study of T-cell memory formation after mild COVID-19 (dated by TCRdb to about 2021). A note on the overall study: TCR sequence clusters from the two donors were found to be largely donor specific. In a couple of donors, T-cell clones that expanded and contracted after mild COVID-19 were tracked by sequencing TCRalpha and TCRbeta repertoires over time. The cohort was made up of two young adult volunteers, one female and one male, who were previously healthy.

CDR1 DFQATT and CDR2 SNEGSKA were looked up in the germline V gene (reference sequence). The CDR3 goes from the cysteine to the phenylalanine over 12 residues. Here the CDR3 DNA is all that survives: 36 bases in frame from base 1. Trimming at the junction amounts to 6 bases on V and 3 bases on J, and the germline ends lie 11 bases apart. This clonotype was picked up many times. Its antigen target is currently unknown. No much larger clone exists at a distance of one base, and base qualities are not known. Ficoll-Paque density gradient centrifugation was used to isolate PBMCs. On the study overall, not on this receptor specifically: SARS-CoV-2 specificity of the second-wave clones peaking on day 37 was not confirmed. Contracting CD4+ clones appeared mostly in the CM and EM memory subsets, whereas CD8+ clones were enriched in EMRA. Some responding clones were detected in pre-infection memory, which suggested that pre-existing cross-reactive memory T cells had joined the SARS-CoV-2 response. Clones contracting from day 15 to 85 had balanced CD4/CD8 phenotypes, while a second wave expanding from day 15 to 37 was biased towards CD4+. Only two mild cases were covered in the study, and larger cohorts including severe cases with pre-infection samples were considered necessary.

Sequencing took place on an Illumina NovaSeq 6000. TCRalpha and TCRbeta cDNA libraries were constructed by 5'RACE with constant-segment primers, with sample barcodes and unique molecular identifiers being introduced. RNA was extracted from every sample with Trizol reagent. Libraries were amplified in two PCR steps, with a second sample barcode and Illumina TruSeq adapters added in the second step. Sequencing of the libraries was done on an Illumina NovaSeq, producing 2 x 150 bp paired-end reads. In the paper's pipeline: Demultiplexing of reads and collapsing into UMI-guided consensus sequences were performed with migec v1.2.7. Using mixcr v2.1.11, UMI consensuses were aligned to TRA and TRB V and J templates and then assembled into clonotypes. A clonotype was counted as expanded or contracted only if both edgeR and NoisET called the change significant, with noise models trained on biological replicates. edgeR calls used a false discovery rate-adjusted p below 0.01 and a log2 fold-change threshold of 1. PCA with hierarchical clustering of max-normalized trajectories of the 1000 most abundant clonotypes was used as exploratory dynamics analysis. The CD4 or CD8 phenotype of responding clones was assigned using the separately sequenced CD4+ and CD8+ repertoires. TCRdb ran its own pipeline on the public reads, namely fastp trimming at Q25 and MiXCR clone calling, and kept in-frame beta chains. Under each unique CDR3 protein, matching rows form one entry showing the most common genes and DNA. TCRdb's processing, not the authors' own work, is the source of the V and J calls. The sample includes approximately 450,000 distinct CDR3 sequences, with roughly 18% observed a single time. Jointly, the top ten make up around an eighth of the sample.

The TCR comes from an adult woman who had mild COVID-19 (a few samples of this study predate the infection). The sample titles of this study are shuffled in the database, so cell type and time point are left out; the donor was told from shared clones. Input material: PBMCs or a T cell subset sorted from them (not recorded which). The receptor chain draws on TRBV20-1 and TRBJ1-1; no D gene can be assigned with confidence. The DNA sequence is as follows: TGCAGTGCCAAGCTTATGGACACTGAAGCTTTCTTT. It translates to CSAKLMDTEAFF.